This T cell receptor (beta chain) was captured in a study of OX40 agonist ivuxolimab in advanced cancers. V was clipped by 1 base and J by 6 bases, with 12 bases between them. This CDR3 has 14 residues. Germline loops: CDR1 SGHVS, CDR2 FQNEAQ. Some clones are missing from TCRdb's copy, which holds only in-frame ones; the method was immunoSEQ multiplex PCR. The sample has 80,000 to 100,000 clones, approximately 94% seen once. The sequences come from CD4+ or CD8+ T cells sorted from blood, collected in a trial of the OX40 agonist ivuxolimab. The V call is TRBV7-8, the J call TRBJ1-1, with a weak D call TRBD1 (5 bases). This TCR was recovered from an adult with an advanced solid tumor such as melanoma, head and neck, liver or kidney cancer. The CDR3 reads CASSLGGGSPEAFF. The DNA for the CDR3 is TGTGCCAGCAGCTTAGGTGGGGGTTCCCCTGAAGCTTTCTTT. The full variable domain, completed using reference TRBV7-8 and TRBJ1-1, is GAGVSQSPRYKVAKRGQDVALRCDPISGHVSLFWYQQALGQGPEFLTYFQNEAQLDKSGLPSDRFFAERPEGSVSTLKIQRTQQEDSAVYLCASSLGGGSPEAFFGQGTRLTVV.